This T cell receptor beta chain was identified in a study of T cell responses to AZD1222 COVID-19 vaccine. Turning to this clone: Its antigen is as yet unknown.

The study's findings and limits: Spike-wide coverage was observed for vaccine-associated CD4 TCRs, with dominant responses at 160-218 and 743-854. With two AZD1222 doses given, Spike-specific TCR breadth and depth both rose. There were mostly white British donors and more females than males, and clonal diversity was possibly underestimated. Of the AZD1222 recipients, only 5 to 7 were seropositive at baseline.

Some clones are missing from TCRdb's copy, which holds only in-frame ones; the method was immunoSEQ multiplex PCR. This table has roughly 170,000 clones, 90% to 95% appearing once. Germline-derived CDR1 and CDR2 are SGHTA and FQGNSA. CDR3 length: 15 residues. V lost 1 base, J lost 1 base, and 8 bases lay in between. The sequencing here drew on peripheral blood, taken 28 days after the second AZD1222 dose. The genes are TRBV7-2 and TRBJ1-5; D is undetermined. The clonotype comes from an adult who received the AZD1222 COVID-19 vaccine. This CDR3 reads CASSLGTDSNQPQHF. In DNA, the CDR3 is TGTGCCAGCAGCTTAGGTACGGACAGCAATCAGCCCCAGCATTTT.